Sequencing of this T cell receptor beta chain was carried out in a study of T cells after yellow fever vaccination. Note on this clonotype: Its antigen is unidentified.

This CDR3 is 14 amino acids long. V lost 2 bases and J lost 4, with 12 bases in between. Germline CDR1 is MNHEY and CDR2 is SVGEGT. Generation of TCR cDNA used 5'RACE template switching (which added a universal primer site and UMIs). From the 5' RACE reads, TCRdb called clonotypes with MiXCR, one entry per CDR3 protein. The sample records a few hundred thousand distinct CDR3 sequences, 17% being singletons. General study points: A weaker but faster secondary response was observed, peaking on day 5 versus 15. Clonotypes shared by both compartments, CD4 and CD8, made up a small share. The booster saw the reappearance of most primary-vaccination clones (roughly 97% CD4, almost 90% CD8).

This chain uses TRBV6-2 or TRBV6-3 with TRBJ2-7; D might be TRBD1 (6 bases). The input for sequencing was PBMCs, taken 4 to 5 days after the first yellow fever vaccination. The receptor comes from a man between 18 and 29 years old who received the YFV17D yellow fever vaccine. The CDR3 here is CASSYAQGGYEQYF. CDR3 bases: TGTGCCAGCAGTTACGCACAGGGCGGGTACGAGCAGTACTTC.